Listed here are 20 T cell receptor beta chains from one sample, sequenced in a study of blood T cell repertoires in COVID-19. Generated by immunoSEQ multiplex PCR, the TCRdb table keeps only in-frame clones and is missing some. The profile shows a few hundred thousand clones, roughly 84% of them singletons. The sequenced material came from PBMCs or T cells enriched from blood (not recorded which). Receptor source: a man under 40 in a cohort exposed to, infected with or recovered from COVID-19 (not recorded which).

The gene calls are TRBV5-1 and TRBJ1-6, with 8 bases matching TRBD1. V was pared by 4 bases and J by 5 bases, with 2 bases of the junction left unmatched. CDR1 is SGHRS, CDR2 YFSETQ, per germline. The CDR3 totals 14 residues. The CDR3 DNA is TGCGCCAGCAGCCGGACAGGGAATAATTCACCCCTCCACTTT. This encodes CASSRTGNNSPLHF.

This chain connects TRBV7-9 to TRBJ2-5, with 7 bases matching TRBD2. Looked up from germline, CDR1 is SEHNR and CDR2 is FQNEAQ (reference sequence). V lost 4 bases to trimming and J lost 5 bases; unmatched junction nucleotides: 16. CDR3 length equals 17 residues. The CDR3 is CASSSPPLGREVETQYF. The CDR3 DNA reads TGTGCCAGCAGCTCCCCTCCTTTGGGACGGGAGGTGGAGACCCAGTACTTC.

The J gene is TRBJ1-3, the V gene TRBV9; TRBD1 is a possible D gene (6 bases). Germline V gives CDR1 SGDLS, CDR2 YYNGEE. This CDR3 comprises 17 residues. V dropped 0 bases and J dropped 6 bases, with 19 bases sitting between them. CDR3 sequence (DNA): TGTGCCAGCAGCGTAGGGTTCGGGGACATGGAATCAAACACCATATATTTT. Protein sequence: CASSVGFGDMESNTIYF.

The J gene is TRBJ2-1, the V gene TRBV7-2; TRBD2 aligns across 14 bases. Germline V gene sequence: CDR1 SGHTA, CDR2 FQGNSA. J gave up 9 bases and V 4 bases, and 5 bases lay outside the gene matches. The CDR3 contains 15 residues. In DNA form, the CDR3 reads TGTGCCAGCAGCTCCGGGACTAGCGGGAGAACTGAGCAGTTCTTC. Encoded protein: CASSSGTSGRTEQFF.

V gene TRBV10-1 combines with J gene TRBJ1-4; 9 bases match TRBD1. V dropped 7 bases and J dropped 3; count of bases not matched to a gene: 9. CDR1 is WNHNN and CDR2 is SYGVQD in the germline V gene (reference sequence). The CDR3 is made up of 16 amino acids. The CDR3 nucleotides are TGCGCCAGCACTAAAGGACAGGGGAGGGCTAATGAAAAACTGTTTTTT. It translates to CASTKGQGRANEKLFF.

V usage is TRBV27 and J usage is TRBJ2-7; D may be TRBD2 (6 bases). CDR3 length: 15 amino acids. Germline V gene sequence: CDR1 MNHEY, CDR2 SMNVEV (reference sequence). Trimming took off 0 bases at V and 2 bases at J, with 11 bases between the two ends. The CDR3 DNA reads as TGTGCCAGCAGTTTATCGGAGAGCGGGCCCTACGAGCAGTACTTC. Translated, it gives CASSLSESGPYEQYF.

V and J are TRBV18 and TRBJ2-4; 11 nucleotides match TRBD1. V lost 6 bases to trimming and J lost 8 bases; unmatched junction nucleotides: 12. Per germline, CDR1 KGHSH and CDR2 LQKENI. CDR3 size: 16 residues. The CDR3 spells CASSRTGTGGRDIQYF. As DNA, the CDR3 is TGTGCCAGCTCTCGTACCGGGACAGGGGGAAGGGACATTCAGTACTTC. Full variable domain (remainder filled in from reference TRBV18 and TRBJ2-4): NAGVMQNPRHLVRRRGQEARLRCSPMKGHSHVYWYRQLPEEGLKFMVYLQKENIIDESGMPKERFSAEFPKEGPSILRIQQVVRGDSAAYFCASSRTGTGGRDIQYFGAGTRLSVL.

The chain uses TRBV5-6 and TRBJ2-5; tentatively, D is TRBD2 (6 bases). CDR1 is SGHDT, CDR2 YYEEEE, per germline. CDR3 length: 13 residues. Trimming stripped 3 bases from V and 5 bases from J, with 11 bases between. DNA of the CDR3: TGTGCCAGCAGCTCCGAGGGACTGGAGACCCAGTACTTC. Protein sequence: CASSSEGLETQYF.

The chain has TRBV10-1 and TRBJ2-7; 7 bases map to TRBD1. CDR3 size: 14 residues. Germline V gene lookup returns CDR1 WNHNN and CDR2 SYGVQD (reference sequence). V shed 3 bases, J shed 6 bases, and the junction held 8 bases outside the gene matches. The CDR3 DNA is TGCGCCAGCAGTGATAGGGGGCCGATGTCCGAGCAGTACTTC. Translating it yields CASSDRGPMSEQYF.

The sample holds a few counts of this clone. The V call is TRBV25-1, the J call TRBJ1-2; TRBD1 aligns across 9 bases. The CDR3 has 18 residues. The germline gives CDR1 MGHDK, CDR2 SYGVNS. The V and J ends lost 0 bases and 1 base, in that order; junction bases with no gene match: 9. The CDR3 sequence is CASSEYPGQGGDNYGYTF. The CDR3 coding sequence is TGTGCCAGCAGTGAATATCCGGGACAGGGAGGGGATAACTATGGCTACACCTTC.

The gene calls are TRBV9 and TRBJ2-7; D is perhaps TRBD1 (5 bases). V lost 4 bases and J lost 3, with 11 bases in between. Germline assignment: CDR1 SGDLS and CDR2 YYNGEE. The CDR3 spans 13 residues. The CDR3 reads CASSPGQVYEQYF. CDR3 coding DNA: TGTGCCAGCAGCCCCGGACAAGTCTACGAGCAGTACTTC.

This clone was recorded once. The rearrangement uses TRBV3-1 (or the pseudogene TRBV3-2) and TRBJ1-6; perhaps TRBD1 as D (6 bases). Germline V gene data show CDR1 as LGHDT and CDR2 as YNNKEL (reference sequence). This CDR3 contains 16 residues. Trimming took off 2 bases at V and 13 bases at J, with 21 bases between the two ends. The CDR3 coding sequence is TGTGCCAGCAGCCAACTAACGGGGGGCGCATCATCTCCCCTCCACTTT. This translates into CASSQLTGGASSPLHF.

The chain is built from TRBV28 and TRBJ1-1; no reliable D call. V gave up 8 bases and J gave up 8 bases, with 33 bases separating them. The germline gives CDR1 MDHEN, CDR2 SYDVKM. There are 18 residues in the CDR3. In DNA form, the CDR3 reads TGTGCCAGCCTGAAGGCCAACTTTCGCCTCAGTTACCCGGGGGAAGCTTTCTTT. Translating gives CASLKANFRLSYPGEAFF.

Comment on this clone: Mismatch with germline at one junction end may stem from a read error. V usage is TRBV4-1 and J usage is TRBJ2-2; weak D call: TRBD1 (5 bases). The CDR3 is made up of 16 amino acids. Germline V gene lookup returns CDR1 MGHRA and CDR2 YSYEKL. The CDR3 is CASSRLLGQNPGELFF. The CDR3 region has the DNA TGCGCCAGCAGCCGCCTCTTGGGGCAGAACCCCGGGGAGCTGTTTTTT.

The J gene is TRBJ1-2, the V gene TRBV24-1; D gene ambiguous. Germline lookup yields CDR1 KGHDR and CDR2 SFDVKD. V was cut by 4 bases and J by 0 bases, with 11 bases left in between. The CDR3 is made up of 15 amino acids. As DNA, the CDR3 is TGTGCCACCAGTGACCCAAAGCGGGCTAACTATGGCTACACCTTC. It codes for CATSDPKRANYGYTF.

V usage is TRBV4-2 and J usage is TRBJ1-2; the match to TRBD1 covers 9 bases. This CDR3 has 13 residues. The V segment lost 1 base and the J segment 8 bases; nucleotides outside the gene matches: 2. Germline CDR1 LGHNA, CDR2 YNFKEQ. As DNA, the CDR3 is TGTGCCAGCAGCCAAGGGACAGGGGTCGGCTACACCTTC. Protein: CASSQGTGVGYTF.

Concerning this clone: The junction shows a germline mismatch at one end, possibly a read error. The V gene is TRBV3-1 (or the pseudogene TRBV3-2), the J gene TRBJ1-1, with D maybe TRBD1 (6 bases). The CDR3 has 14 residues. Germline V gives CDR1 LGHDT, CDR2 YNNKEL (reference sequence). CDR3 sequence reads: CASSQGQWNAEAFF. The CDR3 DNA reads as TGTGCCAGCAGCCAGGGACAATGGAACGCTGAAGCTTTCTTT.

This clone was seen more than once but under ten times. The rearrangement uses TRBV6-6 and TRBJ1-2; D gene unclear. Trimming cost V 2 bases and J 2 bases, with 9 bases left between them. CDR3 length equals 14 residues. CDR1 MNHNY and CDR2 SVGAGI come from the germline V gene (reference sequence). The CDR3 sequence is CASSYQTSNYGYTF. The DNA for the CDR3 is TGTGCCAGCAGTTACCAAACGAGCAACTATGGCTACACCTTC.

This clone has a single count. The rearrangement links TRBV19 to TRBJ2-7; D is perhaps TRBD2 (5 bases). Germline CDR1 reads LNHDA; CDR2 reads SQIVND (reference sequence). V dropped 3 bases and J dropped 1 base, with 10 bases sitting between them. The CDR3 runs 14 residues. For the CDR3, the DNA is TGTGCCAGTAGTATTTTGGGGAGTTCCTACGAGCAGTACTTC. Protein product: CASSILGSSYEQYF. Together with reference TRBV19 and TRBJ2-7, the CDR3 gives the full variable domain: DGGITQSPKYLFRKEGQNVTLSCEQNLNHDAMYWYRQDPGQGLRLIYYSQIVNDFQKGDIAEGYSVSREKKESFPLTVTSAQKNPTAFYLCASSILGSSYEQYFGPGTRLTVT.

The chain employs TRBV5-1 and TRBJ2-7; 10 nucleotides line up with TRBD1. The junction had 17 bases not matched to a gene; V was cut back by 7 bases and J by 4 bases. Germline CDR1 SGHRS, CDR2 YFSETQ. The CDR3 sequence is 17 residues long. The CDR3 region has the DNA TGCGCCAGCCGTTGGCCTTTGACGGGACAGGGGACATACGAGCAGTACTTC. Amino acids: CASRWPLTGQGTYEQYF.